These T cell receptor beta chains were read from a single sample in a study of blood T cells in healthy people across ages. TCRdb called the 5' RACE reads again in MiXCR, with one record for every CDR3 protein. The data hold roughly 640,000 distinct CDR3 sequences, with about 30% observed a single time. Specimen: blood. Every receptor here comes from a woman older than 75 in good health. Each CDR3 is given with its conserved first and last residue. Each record gives: V gene, J gene, clone size, D gene, CDR3 DNA, CDR3 protein. D genes are given only for firm matches. Clone sizes are given selectively: once, few, many, or a class where the clone is expanded.

>TRBV7-3|TRBJ1-1|-|TRBD1
TGTGCCAGCAGCTTTTATCCCGTTGGCGGTCGGACAGGGGGGGACACTGAAGCTTTCTTT
CASSFYPVGGRTGGDTEAFF
>TRBV12-3/TRBV12-4|TRBJ2-5|-|TRBD1
TGTGCCAGCAGTGTCAGGGGGTTAGAAGAGACCCAGTACTTC
CASSVRGLEETQYF
>TRBV6-1|TRBJ2-7|few|-
TGTGTCAGCAGTGTACAGGGTGTCCCCTACGAGCAGTACTTC
CVSSVQGVPYEQYF
>TRBV28|TRBJ1-1|many|-
TGTGCCAGCAGTTTACTCGGGACGAACACTGAAGCTTTCTTT
CASSLLGTNTEAFF
>TRBV20-1|TRBJ1-1|few|TRBD1
TGCAGTGCTACAAGGACAGGGGGCCTTCACGGAGCTTTCTTT
CSATRTGGLHGAFF
>TRBV5-1|TRBJ2-5|many|TRBD1
TGCGCCAGCAGCTTGACCCCCGAAGGGGGCGCAGAGACCCAGTACTTC
CASSLTPEGGAETQYF
>TRBV3-1|TRBJ2-3|many|TRBD1
TGTGCCAGCAGCCCCCTCGGGACAGCTAGCACAGATACGCAGTATTTT
CASSPLGTASTDTQYF
>TRBV28|TRBJ1-6|once|TRBD1
TGTGGTGACAGGGGCCCACTCAGCTCCTATAATTCACCCCTCCACTTT
CGDRGPLSSYNSPLHF
>TRBV12-3/TRBV12-4|TRBJ1-2|many|TRBD1
TGTGCCAGCAGTTTAAGGGACAGGGTTAGCTACACCTTC
CASSLRDRVSYTF
>TRBV20-1|TRBJ2-1|many|TRBD2
TGCAGTGCTAGGCCGACTAGCGGGGGCGAAAATGAGCAGTTCTTC
CSARPTSGGENEQFF
>TRBV20-1|TRBJ1-4|few|-
TGCAGTGCTAGCCGGCAGGGGATCTGCGGAAAACTGTTTTTT
CSASRQGICGKLFF
>TRBV7-3|TRBJ1-1|many|TRBD1
TGTGCCAGCAAGTCAGGAGGGGGCAACACTGAAGCTTTCTTT
CASKSGGGNTEAFF
>TRBV7-2|TRBJ1-2|many|TRBD1
TGTGCCAGCAGCAATGCCCCGACAGGGGCGTTAAGAGGCTACACCTTC
CASSNAPTGALRGYTF
>TRBV15|TRBJ2-7|many|-
TGTGCCACCAGCCCCGGTCAGCACGAGCAGTACTTC
CATSPGQHEQYF
>TRBV7-9|TRBJ1-4|many|-
TGTGCCAGCAGCTTACGGGAGACTAATGAAAAACTGTTTTTT
CASSLRETNEKLFF
>TRBV5-1|TRBJ2-5|few|TRBD2
TGCGCCAGCAGCCCTAGACTGAGGACTAGCGTAGAGACCCAGTACTTC
CASSPRLRTSVETQYF
>TRBV5-5|TRBJ1-5|many|-
TGTGCCAGCAGCTCGGACACAAACTATGGCAATCAGCCCCAGCATTTT
CASSSDTNYGNQPQHF
>TRBV6-2/TRBV6-3|TRBJ1-2|-|TRBD1
TGTGCCAGCAGCCGGGACAGGGCCGCCTTAAGGGAAGGCTACACCTTC
CASSRDRAALREGYTF
>TRBV2|TRBJ1-4|few|TRBD1
TGTGCCAGCCGACAGGGCCATGAAAAACTGTTTTTT
CASRQGHEKLFF
>TRBV12-5|TRBJ1-1|-|-
TGTGCCAGTGGTACGACAGGCACCCTGAACACTGAAGCTTTCTTT
CASGTTGTLNTEAFF
>TRBV7-8|TRBJ2-7|many|TRBD1
TGTGCCAGCAGCTTAGGAGACAGGGACGAGCAGTACTTC
CASSLGDRDEQYF
>TRBV7-7|TRBJ2-5|-|TRBD1
TGTGCCAGCAGCCAGGGACAGGGGTACAATGAGCAGTACTTC
CASSQGQGYNEQYF
>TRBV20-1|TRBJ2-1|many|TRBD2
TGCAGTGCTAGGGGGACTAGCGGCAATGAGCAGTTCTTC
CSARGTSGNEQFF
>TRBV5-4|TRBJ1-6|many|TRBD1
TGTGCCAGCAACTTGCAGGGGGCTTTGAATTCACCCCTCCACTTT
CASNLQGALNSPLHF
>TRBV3-1|TRBJ1-5|few|-
TGTGCCAGCAGCCAATCGGATCAGCCCCAGCATTTT
CASSQSDQPQHF
>TRBV30|TRBJ1-6|many|TRBD1
TGTGCCTCCCCAGGACAGGGGCCTAATTCACCCCTCCACTTT
CASPGQGPNSPLHF
>TRBV27|TRBJ2-6|many|TRBD1
TGTGCCAGCAGACGCGGACAGGCTGGGGCCAACGTCCTGACTTTC
CASRRGQAGANVLTF
>TRBV20-1|TRBJ1-2|-|TRBD1
TGCAGTTGGGGTCAGGGGGCAATCGGTGGCTACACCTTC
CSWGQGAIGGYTF
>TRBV20-1|TRBJ2-5|few|-
TGCAGGGCTAGGGGCAGCCAAGAGACCCAGTACTTC
CRARGSQETQYF
>TRBV18|TRBJ1-1|-|-
TGTGCCAGCTCACCACCGAACAGGGATGGCACTGAAGCTTTCTTT
CASSPPNRDGTEAFF
>TRBV24-1|TRBJ2-5|-|-
TGTGCCACCAGTGACGCAACAGGCTTACAAGAGACCCAGTACTTC
CATSDATGLQETQYF
>TRBV5-6|TRBJ1-5|-|-
TGTGCCAGCAGCCTAAGAAGGGGCGATCAGCCCCAGCATTTT
CASSLRRGDQPQHF
>TRBV4-2|TRBJ2-1|-|TRBD2
TGTGCCAGCAGTTACTCTGGGCTAGCGGGAATATACAATGAGCAGTTCTTC
CASSYSGLAGIYNEQFF
>TRBV10-3|TRBJ2-5|-|-
TGTGCCATCAGTGAGGCGGTTGTGGAGACCCAGTACTTC
CAISEAVVETQYF
>TRBV6-1|TRBJ2-3|many|TRBD1
TGTGCCAGCAGCTGGGACAGGAGAGCAGATACGCAGTATTTT
CASSWDRRADTQYF
>TRBV6-5|TRBJ2-5|-|-
TGTGCCAGCAGTTACTCGACTTCCTTGGCCTACAATGAGCAGTACTTC
CASSYSTSLAYNEQYF
>TRBV29-1|TRBJ1-2|-|-
TGCAGCGTTGGAGAAGTCAGCTCATGGGATGGCTACACCTTC
CSVGEVSSWDGYTF
>TRBV6-2/TRBV6-3|TRBJ1-5|-|-
TGTGCCAGCAAGAGGGATGGTAGCAATCAGCCCCAGCATTTT
CASKRDGSNQPQHF
>TRBV7-2|TRBJ2-7|many|TRBD2
TGTGCCAGCAGCCTATTCAGCGGGGGAGATTACGAGCAGTACTTC
CASSLFSGGDYEQYF
>TRBV20-1|TRBJ2-7|many|-
TGCAGTGATAGTGGCGGGGCCTACGAGCAGTACTTC
CSDSGGAYEQYF
>TRBV20-1|TRBJ2-1|many|TRBD2
TGCAGTGCTAGGAGAGCGGGGGGGTTCAATGAGCAGTTCTTC
CSARRAGGFNEQFF